The sequence of this TCR beta chain was determined in a study of blood T cell repertoires in COVID-19 (dated by TCRdb to the early 2020s). The study in broad terms: Collaborator samples came from the United States, Italy and Spain and covered acute and convalescent phases of COVID-19. The material from the prospective study consisted of cDNA or gDNA derived from T cells, B-cell-depleted T cells, or PBMCs. Subjects who had been exposed to COVID-19, were actively infected with it, or had recovered from it provided the deeply sampled blood TCRbeta repertoires that made up the dataset. The repertoires were released in a freely available public database intended as a resource for research on the immune response to SARS-CoV-2. Samples came from the ongoing ImmuneRACE study (first 160 participants) plus 1,254 subjects from 6 global collaborators. A de-identified subject ID, COVID-19 status, age in years and sex were almost always included in the sample metadata. Where available, HLA class I and class II types were obtained from metadata supplied by the sample provider rather than from assay-based typing.

The immunoSEQ Assay, a bias-controlled multiplex PCR, was used to amplify TCRbeta CDR3 regions from genomic DNA. The paper's processing steps were these. Nucleated cell counts per sample were estimated from amplification of reference gene primers within the assay. Sequence reads were collapsed and filtered to measure the absolute abundance of every unique TCRbeta CDR3 rearrangement. For each sample, productive Simpson clonality was calculated by taking the square root of Simpson's diversity index across productive rearrangements. Not all clones reach the TCRdb copy of this immuneACCESS table, which keeps in-frame sequences only. Checked studies attribute under half of the gap to unresolved V genes and leave the rest unexplained. Clone size and V and J calls were adopted from that table, with D and trimming inferred from the DNA. This sample has under 85,000 clones in its table, and almost 85% of those were observed once. The top ten hold less than 25% of the sample.

At least ten counts were recorded for this clone. Its antigen has not been determined. Per-base quality was not reported, and no clone a single base away is much larger than it. Here is what the overall study found, with its caveats: Clinical and demographic metadata were provided uncurated, with the amount varying by source and participant.

A distance of 6 bases separates the germline ends of V and J, which lose 3 bases and 1 base respectively. Inclusive of the bounding cysteine and phenylalanine, the CDR3 is 13 residues long. Kept here is only the CDR3 DNA, which spans 39 bases and is read in frame from base 1. Taken from the germline V gene, the CDR1 and CDR2 loops are MGHRA and YSYEKL. Whole blood was collected in K2EDTA tubes by collaborating institutions according to the institutions' own protocols. For TCRbeta analysis, collaborators shipped samples in one of three forms: frozen whole blood, isolated PBMCs, or DNA extracted from either of those sample types.

The clonotype originates from a human donor in a cohort sampled during active COVID-19. The material sequenced was peripheral blood. The V gene is TRBV4-1 and the J gene is TRBJ1-1; the D region possibly corresponds to TRBD1 (6 bases align). The DNA sequence reads TGCGCCAGCAGCCAGACAGGGAACACTGAAGCTTTCTTT. This is translated as CASSQTGNTEAFF.